What follows are 24 T cell receptor beta chains derived from one specimen sequenced in a study of neurological immune-mediated disorders. Noted time point: technical triplicate 2. TCRdb recomputed calls from the 5' RACE reads with MiXCR, one row per CDR3 protein. The top ten hold around 4.5% of the sample, which has about 59,000 distinct CDR3 sequences, less than 25% seen once. Sequenced sample: PBMCs. These TCRs come from a man aged 60 to 69 with HTLV-1-associated myelopathy (HAM/TSP).

This clonotype was observed many times. The V call is TRBV27, the J call TRBJ2-2; D ambiguous. CDR1 and CDR2 from the germline V gene are MNHEY and SMNVEV (reference sequence). Trimming took off 7 bases at V and 7 bases at J, with 16 bases between the two ends. The CDR3 is 14 residues long. The DNA of the CDR3 is TGTGCCAGCACGGCAGGATCGGTTATCGGGGAGCTGTTTTTT. This sequence encodes CASTAGSVIGELFF.

There are many counts of this clonotype. This chain links TRBV12-3 or TRBV12-4 with TRBJ2-5, with TRBD2 matching 12 bases. J was trimmed by 5 bases and V by 7 bases; bases with no gene match: 11. The CDR3 runs to 16 residues. The CDR3 sequence is CASTYASGRGKETQYF. The CDR3 nucleotides read TGTGCCAGCACCTACGCTAGCGGGAGGGGGAAGGAGACCCAGTACTTC.

The table lists this clonotype with many counts. The chain links TRBV5-6 to TRBJ2-1, with 9 bases aligning to TRBD1. The CDR3 consists of 15 residues. Germline assignment: CDR1 SGHDT and CDR2 YYEEEE. The J segment lost 2 bases and the V segment lost 4 bases, leaving 4 bases of the junction unmatched. The CDR3 bases are TGTGCCAGCAGCGCCGGGACAGGGACCTACAATGAGCAGTTCTTC. Its protein is CASSAGTGTYNEQFF.

This clonotype was seen many times. The chain couples TRBV10-3 to TRBJ1-5, with 9 bases matching TRBD1. The CDR3 sequence is 16 residues long. The V gene end was trimmed by 0 bases and the J gene end by 2 bases; junction bases not matched to a gene: 2. The germline gives CDR1 ENHRY, CDR2 SYGVKD. The CDR3 region is CAISESTGGGNQPQHF. CDR3 sequence (DNA): TGTGCCATCAGTGAGTCGACAGGGGGTGGCAATCAGCCCCAGCATTTT.

The rearrangement uses TRBV20-1 and TRBJ2-3; D call uncertain. The CDR3 loop spans 12 amino acids. Trimming took off 0 bases at V and 4 bases at J, with 5 bases between the two ends. CDR1 is DFQATT, CDR2 SNEGSKA, per germline (reference sequence). The CDR3 sequence: CSARDLSDTQYF. The CDR3 region has the DNA TGCAGTGCTAGAGATCTATCAGATACGCAGTATTTT.

The chain carries TRBV5-4 and TRBJ2-3; 9 bases align to TRBD2. The trim removed 0 bases at V and 6 bases at J, leaving 8 bases unmatched. The CDR3 is 16 residues long. In germline, CDR1 is SGHNT, CDR2 YYREEE (reference sequence). The DNA of the CDR3 is TGTGCCAGCAGCTTGGGTCTTAGCGGGGGCGGCGATACGCAGTATTTT. Protein sequence: CASSLGLSGGGDTQYF.

This clonotype was found many times. V gene TRBV5-1 combines with J gene TRBJ1-2; D call uncertain. Germline loops: CDR1 SGHRS, CDR2 YFSETQ. The CDR3 contains 8 residues. The germline V and J ends were trimmed by 8 bases and 8 bases, with 4 bases remaining between them. The DNA of the CDR3 is TGCGCCAGAATAGGCTACACCTTC. Its translation is CARIGYTF.

This clonotype was seen at least ten times. This rearrangement joins TRBV20-1 to TRBJ2-7, with D possibly being TRBD1 or TRBD2 (5 bases each). The V gene's germline CDR1 is DFQATT and CDR2 SNEGSKA (reference sequence). There are 13 residues in the CDR3. V was clipped by 5 bases and J by 4 bases, with 15 bases between them. Written as DNA, the CDR3 is TGCAGTGCTCCTCCGGGACCTGAGTACGAGCAGTACTTC. Amino acids: CSAPPGPEYEQYF.

This clonotype occurred many times. The chain combines TRBV29-1 with TRBJ2-5, with 7 bases aligning to TRBD2. The CDR3 is 14 residues long. Losses at the gene ends were 4 bases for V and 5 bases for J; bases not matched to a gene: 10. Germline-derived CDR1 and CDR2 are SQVTM and ANQGSEA. The CDR3 here is CSVGREASRETQYF. The CDR3 bases are TGCAGCGTTGGCCGGGAGGCCTCTAGGGAGACCCAGTACTTC.

This clonotype was detected only a few times. This chain links TRBV20-1 with TRBJ2-1; D is possibly TRBD1 or TRBD2 (5 bases each). V was cut by 5 bases and J by 4 bases, with 12 bases left in between. This CDR3 spans 13 amino acids. The germline V gene encodes CDR1 DFQATT and CDR2 SNEGSKA (reference sequence). The CDR3 sequence: CSAWQGAYNEQFF. DNA for the CDR3: TGCAGTGCTTGGCAGGGAGCTTACAATGAGCAGTTCTTC.

This clonotype was recorded many times. The V gene is TRBV2, the J gene TRBJ1-6, with TRBD1 as a possible D gene (6 bases). The germline V and J ends were trimmed by 1 base and 1 base, with 11 bases remaining between them. The germline V gene encodes CDR1 SNHLY and CDR2 FYNNEI. The CDR3 spans 17 residues. CDR3 residues: CASSEGPTGSYNSPLHF. The DNA for the CDR3 is TGTGCCAGCAGTGAAGGTCCGACAGGATCCTATAATTCACCCCTCCACTTT.

This clonotype was counted at least ten times. The gene calls are TRBV5-1 and TRBJ2-3; D is unresolved. CDR3 length: 15 amino acids. Germline loops: CDR1 SGHRS, CDR2 YFSETQ. The ends were cut back, 4 bases at V and 2 bases at J, with 14 bases in the middle. CDR3 sequence: CASSPGVGATDTQYF. Written as DNA, the CDR3 is TGCGCCAGCAGCCCCGGTGTGGGTGCCACAGATACGCAGTATTTT.

V usage is TRBV4-1 and J usage is TRBJ1-5, with D perhaps TRBD1 (5 bases). The CDR3 has 14 amino acids. Looked up from germline, CDR1 is MGHRA and CDR2 is YSYEKL. V gave up 0 bases and J gave up 3 bases, with 6 bases separating them. CDR3 sequence reads: CASSQETVNQPQHF. DNA for the CDR3: TGCGCCAGCAGCCAAGAGACAGTCAATCAGCCCCAGCATTTT.

The rearrangement joins TRBV10-3 to TRBJ1-5; 8 bases fit TRBD1. The CDR3 is 16 amino acids. Trimming removed 3 bases from V and 3 bases from J; junction bases left unmatched: 7. The germline gives CDR1 ENHRY, CDR2 SYGVKD. The CDR3: CAISDGRTGSNQPQHF. The CDR3 DNA follows: TGTGCCATCAGTGACGGGAGGACAGGGTCCAATCAGCCCCAGCATTTT.

This clonotype was observed at least ten times. The chain employs TRBV15 and TRBJ2-5; D remains ambiguous. Per germline, CDR1 LNHNV and CDR2 YYDKDF (reference sequence). CDR3 length: 14 residues. The V and J ends lost 0 bases and 5 bases respectively, with 10 bases between them. CDR3 DNA: TGTGCCACCAGCAGAGATGAGGACGCCGAGACCCAGTACTTC. It encodes CATSRDEDAETQYF.

Many counts were recorded for this clonotype. The chain uses TRBV25-1 and TRBJ1-4, with 7 bases lining up with TRBD1. The CDR3 runs 15 residues. Germline assignment: CDR1 MGHDK and CDR2 SYGVNS. V dropped 5 bases and J dropped 8; count of bases not matched to a gene: 11. The CDR3 DNA is TGTGCCAGCAGTACTCCGACAGGGATCTTCGAAAAACTGTTTTTT. It encodes CASSTPTGIFEKLFF.

The V and J genes are TRBV4-1 and TRBJ1-4; a weak D match, TRBD1 (6 bases). Germline V CDR1 and CDR2: MGHRA, YSYEKL. This CDR3 has 18 amino acids. Trimming took off 4 bases at V and 0 bases at J, with 18 bases between the two ends. CDR3 protein: CASSPRDTSVATNEKLFF. In DNA, the CDR3 is TGCGCCAGCAGCCCCCGGGACACCTCAGTTGCAACTAATGAAAAACTGTTTTTT.

This clonotype was seen only once. The rearrangement uses TRBV10-3 and TRBJ2-1; D is ambiguous. The CDR3 spans 12 residues. Per the germline V gene, CDR1 is ENHRY and CDR2 is SYGVKD. The V gene lost 2 bases and the J gene lost 7 bases, with 6 bases spanning the gap. The CDR3 sequence is CAISERANEQFF. The CDR3 nucleotides are TGTGCCATCAGTGAGCGAGCGAATGAGCAGTTCTTC.

This clonotype occurred many times. V gene TRBV7-9 combines with J gene TRBJ2-2, with unresolved D. Per the germline V gene, CDR1 is SEHNR and CDR2 is FQNEAQ (reference sequence). The CDR3 runs 18 residues. The V gene lost 5 bases and the J gene lost 3 bases, with 22 bases spanning the gap. Here the CDR3 DNA reads TGTGCCAGCAGCCCCTCCCGTGTCGGACGGAATTACACCGGGGAGCTGTTTTTT. Its translation: CASSPSRVGRNYTGELFF.

This clonotype has ten or more counts. J is TRBJ1-2 and V is TRBV29-1; 7 nucleotides align to TRBD1. The CDR3 has 15 residues. Unmatched junction bases numbered 14, after V lost 7 bases and J lost 3 bases. Germline CDR1 and CDR2: SQVTM and ANQGSEA. CDR3 loop: CSAQNPTGPYYGYTF. The CDR3 DNA follows: TGCAGCGCCCAAAACCCGACAGGGCCATACTATGGCTACACCTTC.

This clonotype has only one observation. The rearrangement links TRBV28 to TRBJ2-3, with no clear D. Trimming stripped 6 bases from V and 2 bases from J, with 9 bases between. The CDR3 totals 13 residues. Germline assignment: CDR1 MDHEN and CDR2 SYDVKM. The CDR3 here is CASSRSNTDTQYF. The CDR3 coding sequence is TGTGCCAGCAGCCGCTCTAACACAGATACGCAGTATTTT. Drawing the rest from reference TRBV28 and TRBJ2-3, the complete variable domain is DVKVTQSSRYLVKRTGEKVFLECVQDMDHENMFWYRQDPGLGLRLIYFSYDVKMKEKGDIPEGYSVSREKKERFSLILESASTNQTSMYLCASSRSNTDTQYFGPGTRLTVL.

The V call is TRBV20-1, the J call TRBJ2-2; D unresolved. Between the trimmed V and J ends, which lost 1 base and 10 bases, there was a span of 16 bases. Per germline, CDR1 DFQATT and CDR2 SNEGSKA (reference sequence). The CDR3 is made up of 14 amino acids. The CDR3 reads CSARAGGNTKELFF. The CDR3 DNA follows: TGCAGTGCTAGAGCGGGCGGAAACACCAAGGAGCTGTTTTTT.

This clonotype was recorded many times. This chain uses TRBV19 with TRBJ1-5; D gene uncertain. V was clipped by 3 bases and J by 2 bases, with 2 bases between them. The CDR3 has 12 residues. Germline V gene data show CDR1 as LNHDA and CDR2 as SQIVND (reference sequence). CDR3 nucleotide sequence: TGTGCCAGTAGTATCCGCAATCAGCCCCAGCATTTT. The encoded protein is CASSIRNQPQHF.

The chain uses TRBV4-1 and TRBJ2-1; TRBD2 might be the D (6 bases). Trimming took 1 base from V and 4 from J, leaving 11 bases between them. The CDR3 loop spans 15 amino acids. Per germline, CDR1 MGHRA and CDR2 YSYEKL. The CDR3 is CASSQGRAGYNEQFF. Written as DNA, the CDR3 is TGCGCCAGCAGCCAAGGGAGGGCCGGTTACAATGAGCAGTTCTTC.